A selection of T cell receptor beta chains follows, all from one sample in a study of pediatric ulcerative colitis. Using immunoSEQ multiplex PCR, the repertoire was profiled, and TCRdb retains in-frame clones only, with some absent. The data contain roughly 60,000 clones, about 90% of them singletons. The source material was blood. The source of these receptors is a boy aged 5-17 years who was a control in a study of pediatric ulcerative colitis. Each CDR3 is given with its conserved first and last residue. Fields, in order: CDR3 DNA, CDR3 protein, J gene, V gene, clone size, D gene. A D gene is named only where the DNA matches it firmly. Only part of the rows carry a size: once, few, many, or a class if the clone is expanded.

cdr3_nt: TGTGCCAGCTCACCACCAAACGATCTCTACGAGCAGTACTTC
cdr3_aa: CASSPPNDLYEQYF
j_call: TRBJ2-7
v_call: TRBV18
clone_size: -
d_call: -

cdr3_nt: TGTGCCAGCAGCTTAGGATTCTTACGGGAGCAGTTCTTC
cdr3_aa: CASSLGFLREQFF
j_call: TRBJ2-1
v_call: TRBV7-2
clone_size: -
d_call: -

cdr3_nt: TGTGCCAGCAGCCCAAGAGACAGGGGGAAAAGCACCATATATTTT
cdr3_aa: CASSPRDRGKSTIYF
j_call: TRBJ1-3
v_call: TRBV9
clone_size: -
d_call: TRBD1

cdr3_nt: TGCGCCAGCAGCTTGGCCGAAAGCACTAGCGGAAGCACAGATACGCAGTATTTT
cdr3_aa: CASSLAESTSGSTDTQYF
j_call: TRBJ2-3
v_call: TRBV5-1
clone_size: once
d_call: TRBD2

cdr3_nt: TGTGCCAGTAGTCCTACGACAGGGTACCGAGATGGCTACACCTTC
cdr3_aa: CASSPTTGYRDGYTF
j_call: TRBJ1-2
v_call: TRBV19
clone_size: -
d_call: TRBD1

cdr3_nt: TGTGCCAGCAGTTCTTGGACAGGGGGCTCAAAACGGGAGACCCAGTACTTC
cdr3_aa: CASSSWTGGSKRETQYF
j_call: TRBJ2-5
v_call: TRBV27
clone_size: -
d_call: TRBD1

cdr3_nt: TGCAGCGTTGTGGCCCCGGGACAGGGCTTCTTCGGGGAGCTGTTTTTT
cdr3_aa: CSVVAPGQGFFGELFF
j_call: TRBJ2-2
v_call: TRBV29-1
clone_size: -
d_call: TRBD1

cdr3_nt: TGTGCCAGCAGTCCACTAGCGGGAAACTACAATGAGCAGTTCTTC
cdr3_aa: CASSPLAGNYNEQFF
j_call: TRBJ2-1
v_call: TRBV2
clone_size: -
d_call: TRBD2

cdr3_nt: TGTGCCAGCAGCTTCATAGCGGGAAGCACAGATACGCAGTATTTT
cdr3_aa: CASSFIAGSTDTQYF
j_call: TRBJ2-3
v_call: TRBV11-2
clone_size: -
d_call: TRBD2

cdr3_nt: TGTGCCAGCAGCTTGGGGACAGGTTTATACGAGCAGTACTTC
cdr3_aa: CASSLGTGLYEQYF
j_call: TRBJ2-7
v_call: TRBV5-4
clone_size: -
d_call: TRBD1